A single sample gave rise to the 10 T cell receptor beta chains below, sequenced in a study of CD8+ T cells in alopecia areata. Sequencing used cDNA as its template, made by extracting RNA and reverse transcribing it. Profiling relied on immunoSEQ multiplex PCR, and the TCRdb table lists in-frame clones only, not all of them. The record shows about 110,000 clones for this sample, with no singletons present. Input material: lesional skin. Receptor source: a C3H/HeJ mouse with alopecia areata. The strain bears MHC haplotype H2-k.

Turning to this clone: Gene and germline names: mouse. The read comes to an end 4 residues before the CDR3 does, leaving the germline J gene to fill in the end. The chain joins TRBV13-3 to TRBJ2-3; tentative D call: TRBD1 (5 bases). The CDR3 runs to 13 residues. V lost 7 bases, J lost 1 base, and 10 bases lay in between. CDR1 and CDR2 from the germline V gene are NNHDY and SYVADS. Partial CDR3 DNA: TGTGCCAGCCGGCAGGGAGGTGCAGAA. Its protein is CASRQGGAE. The full CDR3 reads CASRQGGAETLYF.

For this clone: Gene names and germline match the mouse. The CDR3 end falls 4 residues outside the read, so it is completed with the germline J gene. This chain links TRBV1 with TRBJ2-3, with 12 bases that match TRBD2. Germline V lookup: CDR1 NSQYPW, CDR2 LRSPGD (reference sequence). V lost 4 bases and J lost 2; bases outside the gene matches: 4. The CDR3 consists of 16 residues. Incomplete CDR3 DNA: TGCACCTGCAGTGTGGGACTGGGGGGTGATGCAGAA. Its translation: CTCSVGLGGDAE. The complete CDR3 reads CTCSVGLGGDAETLYF.

This clone was seen repeatedly, ten times or more. Genes and germline are mouse. Read sequence stops 4 residues before the CDR3 end, and the germline J gene provides the missing end. Other DNA sequences in this sample translate to the same CDR3. The rearrangement uses TRBV13-3 and TRBJ2-1; 9 positions agree with TRBD1. CDR3 length equals 13 residues. The J segment lost 5 bases and the V segment lost 5 bases, leaving 2 bases of the junction unmatched. CDR1 and CDR2 (germline): NNHDY, SYVADS. Partial CDR3 DNA: TGTGCCAGCAGAGGGGACAGGGATGCT. This encodes CASRGDRDA. The full-length CDR3 reads as CASRGDRDAEQFF.

This clone was seen a handful of times. The listed genes are named as in mouse. The CDR3 extends 4 residues past the end of the read, so its final part is completed from the germline J gene. The chain combines TRBV19 with TRBJ2-2, with 10 bases lining up with TRBD2. V lost 6 bases and J lost 0; bases outside the gene matches: 8. Germline V gives CDR1 FNHDT, CDR2 SITEND (reference sequence). This CDR3 has 17 residues. CDR3 loop: CASTLDWGVSNTGQLYF. CDR3 DNA (partial): TGTGCCAGCACCCTCGACTGGGGGGTTTCAAACACCGGG.

In regard to this clone: Germline and genes here are mouse. With the read ending 4 residues before the CDR3 end, the germline J gene is used to fill in that end. The V call is TRBV13-2, the J call TRBJ2-5; the D gene is possibly TRBD2 (5 bases). V lost 2 bases, J lost 0 bases, and 7 bases lay in between. The CDR3 is 14 residues long. The germline gives CDR1 NNHNN, CDR2 SYGAGS (reference sequence). The CDR3 loop is CASGDGLNQDTQYF. The CDR3 DNA, read in part, is TGTGCCAGCGGTGACGGACTTAACCAAGAC.

This clone was seen only a few times. Genes and germline come from the mouse. The CDR3 loop is CASSLGTVYEQYF. The part of the CDR3 DNA that was read is TGTGCCAGCAGTTTGGGGACTGTCTAT. This chain links TRBV14 with TRBJ2-7; the match to TRBD2 covers 7 bases. From the germline J gene comes the end of the CDR3, since the read stops 4 residues before it. This CDR3 has 13 amino acids. V dropped 2 bases and J dropped 3; count of bases not matched to a gene: 2. Germline-derived CDR1 and CDR2 are SGHDT and FRDEAV. The full variable domain, in which reference TRBV14 and TRBJ2-7 provide the parts outside the CDR3, is EAGVTQSPRYAVLQEGQAVSFWCDPISGHDTLYWYQQPRDQGPQLLVYFRDEAVIDNSQLPSDRFSAVRPKGTNSTLKIQSAKQGDTATYLCASSLGTVYEQYFGPGTRLTVL.

This clone turned up a few times. Gene labels here are mouse ones. The sequence runs out 4 residues before the end of the CDR3; the remainder is reconstructed from the germline J gene. This rearrangement joins TRBV1 to TRBJ2-1, with 8 bases matching TRBD2. J gave up 6 bases and V 1 base, and 2 bases lay outside the gene matches. This CDR3 is built from 14 residues. Germline-derived CDR1 and CDR2 are NSQYPW and LRSPGD (reference sequence). This CDR3 reads CTCSAVGGVAEQFF. The CDR3 DNA, read in part, is TGCACCTGCAGTGCAGTTGGGGGGGTTGCT.

This clone has more than one count but fewer than ten. Each gene name is a mouse one. Read sequence stops 4 residues before the CDR3 end, and the germline J gene provides the missing end. This chain joins TRBV1 and TRBJ2-1; TRBD2 matches 7 bases. The ends lost 7 bases at V and 3 bases at J; junction bases unmatched: 3. The CDR3 runs 13 residues. Germline V CDR1 and CDR2: NSQYPW, LRSPGD (reference sequence). The DNA read from the CDR3 is TGCACCTGCAAGAGACTGGGCTATGCT. It translates to CTCKRLGYA. The whole CDR3 region reads CTCKRLGYAEQFF. The entire variable domain, with the rest obtained from reference TRBV1 and TRBJ2-1, is as follows: VTLLEQNPRWRLVPRGQAVNLRCILKNSQYPWMSWYQQDLQKQLQWLFTLRSPGDKEVKSLPGADYLATRVTDTELRLQVANMSQGRTLYCTCKRLGYAEQFFGPGTRLTVL.

Ten or more counts support this clone. Gene names and germline refer to mouse. The sequenced fragment ends 4 residues before the CDR3 boundary, so the rest is inferred from the germline J gene. The chain employs TRBV13-3 and TRBJ2-1, with D perhaps TRBD1 (5 bases). The CDR3 length is 13 residues. V gave up 4 bases and J gave up 3 bases, with 8 bases separating them. The germline V gene has CDR1 NNHDY and CDR2 SYVADS. The CDR3 loop reads CASSSTGYAEQFF. The sequenced CDR3 bases are TGTGCCAGCAGTTCCACAGGCTATGCT.

This clone was found a few times. Genes and germline come from the mouse. CDR3 loop: CASITINQDTQYF. CDR3 DNA (partial): TGTGCCAGCATAACAATTAACCAAGAC. V is TRBV19 and J is TRBJ2-5; D is unresolved. The CDR3 end lies 4 residues beyond the end of the read and is filled in from the germline J gene. The CDR3 has 13 amino acids. V was pared by 6 bases and J by 0 bases, with 8 bases between. CDR1 FNHDT and CDR2 SITEND come from the germline V gene (reference sequence).